Presented here are 22 T cell receptor beta chains from one specimen sequenced in a study of a mutant IDH1 vaccine in newly diagnosed glioma. The time point is: week 11, during vaccination. Each dose of the vaccine consisted of 300 ug of mutant IDH1 20-mer peptide, with topical imiquimod. Their specific antigens are unknown. Measured with immunoSEQ multiplex PCR; TCRdb has only the in-frame clones, and not every one. The sample has about 64,000 clones; about 88% are singletons. The sequencing here drew on PBMCs, taken from a glioma patient whose treatment included an IDH1 peptide vaccine. The receptors derive from a woman between 50 and 59 years old with glioma.

The chain is built from TRBV6-5 and TRBJ1-1; unclear D gene. Germline CDR1 is MNHEY and CDR2 is SVGAGI. The CDR3 totals 13 residues. V was trimmed by 2 bases and J by 1 base, leaving 5 bases between them. In DNA form, the CDR3 reads TGTGCCAGCAGTTACGCAGAGAACACTGAAGCTTTCTTT. It yields the protein CASSYAENTEAFF.

The chain has TRBV9 and TRBJ2-5, with D possibly being TRBD1 or TRBD2 (5 bases each). Germline V gives CDR1 SGDLS, CDR2 YYNGEE. Trimming left V 3 bases short and J 1 base short, with 13 bases between. The CDR3 is 15 residues long. DNA for the CDR3: TGTGCCAGCAGCGCCATCAGAGGGGCCCAAGAGACCCAGTACTTC. This sequence encodes CASSAIRGAQETQYF.

This clone was seen only once. This chain uses TRBV7-2 with TRBJ1-1; D is unclear. With 3 bases removed from V and 2 bases from J, the gap between germline ends came to 10 bases. The length of the CDR3 is 14 residues. Germline V gives CDR1 SGHTA, CDR2 FQGNSA. DNA for the CDR3: TGTGCCAGCAGCTTTTCAGTGGCTAACACTGAAGCTTTCTTT. It translates to CASSFSVANTEAFF. Full variable domain (outside the CDR3, taken from reference TRBV7-2 and TRBJ1-1): GAGVSQSPSNKVTEKGKDVELRCDPISGHTALYWYRQSLGQGLEFLIYFQGNSAPDKSGLPSDRFSAERTGGSVSTLTIQRTQQEDSAVYLCASSFSVANTEAFFGQGTRLTVV.

The gene calls are TRBV19 and TRBJ1-1; 10 positions agree with TRBD1. Unmatched junction bases numbered 9, after V lost 8 bases and J lost 0 bases. The V gene's germline CDR1 is LNHDA and CDR2 SQIVND (reference sequence). This CDR3 spans 16 amino acids. In nucleotides, the CDR3 is TGTGCCAGTGTTATAGGGACAGGGGCAATGAACACTGAAGCTTTCTTT. This encodes CASVIGTGAMNTEAFF.

This clone counts as medium-sized. The rearrangement uses TRBV7-9 and TRBJ2-7; D may match TRBD1 or TRBD2 (5 bases each). Germline lookup yields CDR1 SEHNR and CDR2 FQNEAQ (reference sequence). Between the trimmed V and J ends, which lost 5 bases and 1 base, there was a span of 9 bases. The CDR3 contains 13 residues. Here the CDR3 DNA reads TGTGCCAGCAGCGAGGGGCTTTCCTACGAGCAGTACTTC. Protein: CASSEGLSYEQYF.

The rearrangement uses TRBV5-1 and TRBJ2-2; D gene unclear. The CDR3 sequence is 14 residues long. V was pared by 0 bases and J by 8 bases, with 11 bases between. CDR1 is SGHRS, CDR2 YFSETQ, per germline. The chain's CDR3 is CASSLEEFGGELFF. The CDR3, as DNA: TGCGCCAGCAGCTTGGAAGAATTTGGAGGGGAGCTGTTTTTT. Complete variable domain (other parts from reference TRBV5-1 and TRBJ2-2): KAGVTQTPRYLIKTRGQQVTLSCSPISGHRSVSWYQQTPGQGLQFLFEYFSETQRNKGNFPGRFSGRQFSNSRSEMNVSTLELGDSALYLCASSLEEFGGELFFGEGSRLTVL.

V gene TRBV19 combines with J gene TRBJ1-1; D may be TRBD1 (6 bases). Germline CDR1 LNHDA, CDR2 SQIVND (reference sequence). V gave up 1 base and J gave up 1 base, with 7 bases separating them. CDR3 length: 14 residues. In DNA, the CDR3 is TGTGCCAGTAGTATAGGGACAGAGAACACTGAAGCTTTCTTT. Amino acids: CASSIGTENTEAFF.

This chain connects TRBV29-1 to TRBJ1-1; TRBD1 aligns across 7 bases. This CDR3 is built from 13 residues. Germline V gives CDR1 SQVTM, CDR2 ANQGSEA. V gave up 6 bases and J gave up 2 bases; unmatched junction bases: 6. In DNA form, the CDR3 reads TGCAGCGTGCGACAGGGATCTAACACTGAAGCTTTCTTT. This encodes CSVRQGSNTEAFF.

This clone was picked up one time. This chain joins TRBV27 and TRBJ1-4; 9 bases are shared with TRBD1. V gave up 5 bases and J gave up 4 bases; unmatched junction bases: 2. Germline lookup yields CDR1 MNHEY and CDR2 SMNVEV (reference sequence). This CDR3 spans 14 amino acids. The CDR3 nucleotides are TGTGCCAGCAGTCGGGACAGGGTTAATGAAAAACTGTTTTTT. Protein product: CASSRDRVNEKLFF.

This chain links TRBV27 with TRBJ2-5, with TRBD2 matching over 14 bases. Per the germline V gene, CDR1 is MNHEY and CDR2 is SMNVEV (reference sequence). The trim removed 7 bases at V and 5 bases at J, leaving 6 bases unmatched. This CDR3 is built from 15 residues. CDR3 coding DNA: TGTGCCAGCACCTCGGGACTAGCGGGGGAGGAGACCCAGTACTTC. It encodes CASTSGLAGEETQYF.

This rearrangement joins TRBV7-9 to TRBJ2-7; D ambiguous. This CDR3 comprises 13 residues. Looked up from germline, CDR1 is SEHNR and CDR2 is FQNEAQ (reference sequence). The V gene lost 1 base and the J gene lost 3 bases, with 7 bases spanning the gap. Written as DNA, the CDR3 is TGTGCCAGCAGCTTAGGCGAGAACTACGAGCAGTACTTC. It yields the protein CASSLGENYEQYF.

The chain combines TRBV7-2 with TRBJ2-1, with TRBD2 matching over 7 bases. The trim removed 5 bases at V and 4 bases at J, leaving 11 bases unmatched. Per germline, CDR1 SGHTA and CDR2 FQGNSA. CDR3 length: 16 amino acids. The CDR3 DNA is TGTGCCAGCAGCCTTTGGGGGGGTCGGGGATACAATGAGCAGTTCTTC. It is translated as CASSLWGGRGYNEQFF.

This chain uses TRBV2 with TRBJ2-3; TRBD2 matches 10 bases. Germline V gene lookup returns CDR1 SNHLY and CDR2 FYNNEI. V shed 2 bases and J 2 bases; nucleotides not matched to a gene: 1. The CDR3 sequence is 15 residues long. CDR3 sequence: CASSELAGDTDTQYF. As DNA, the CDR3 is TGTGCCAGCAGTGAACTAGCGGGGGACACAGATACGCAGTATTTT. The full variable domain, in which reference TRBV2 and TRBJ2-3 provide the parts outside the CDR3, is EPEVTQTPSHQVTQMGQEVILRCVPISNHLYFYWYRQILGQKVEFLVSFYNNEISEKSEIFDDQFSVERPDGSNFTLKIRSTKLEDSAMYFCASSELAGDTDTQYFGPGTRLTVL.

The V and J genes are TRBV7-9 and TRBJ1-1, with D maybe TRBD1 (5 bases). The CDR3 consists of 14 residues. Trimming left V 1 base short and J 4 bases short, with 10 bases between. The V gene's germline CDR1 is SEHNR and CDR2 FQNEAQ (reference sequence). The CDR3 coding sequence is TGTGCCAGCAGCTTAGGGGGGGGTGGCACTGAAGCTTTCTTT. It translates to CASSLGGGGTEAFF.

This chain connects TRBV6-5 to TRBJ2-7, with D possibly being TRBD1 (6 bases). CDR3 length: 14 residues. CDR1 is MNHEY, CDR2 SVGAGI, per germline. Trimming took off 2 bases at V and 0 bases at J, with 8 bases between the two ends. CDR3 bases: TGTGCCAGCAGTTACGGACAGTCCTCCTACGAGCAGTACTTC. It encodes CASSYGQSSYEQYF.

This clone was seen a few times. The chain uses TRBV27 and TRBJ2-2; D not certain. CDR1 and CDR2 (germline): MNHEY, SMNVEV (reference sequence). This CDR3 region has 12 residues. V lost 0 bases, J lost 6 bases, and 2 bases lay in between. CDR3 protein: CASSLSAGELFF. CDR3 bases: TGTGCCAGCAGTTTATCGGCCGGGGAGCTGTTTTTT.

CDR3 bases: TGCAGCGTTGAAGCGGGGGGAGCGCATCAGCCCCAGCATTTT. This sequence encodes CSVEAGGAHQPQHF. This chain uses TRBV29-1 with TRBJ1-5; D perhaps matches TRBD1 (5 bases). Germline V lookup: CDR1 SQVTM, CDR2 ANQGSEA. Trimming pared 1 base from V and 5 bases from J, leaving 12 bases between. The CDR3 consists of 14 residues. Based on the CDR3 plus reference TRBV29-1 and TRBJ1-5, the full variable domain is SAVISQKPSRDICQRGTSLTIQCQVDSQVTMMFWYRQQPGQSLTLIATANQGSEATYESGFVIDKFPISRPNLTFSTLTVSNMSPEDSSIYLCSVEAGGAHQPQHFGDGTRLSIL.

The chain uses TRBV9 and TRBJ2-7; 7 bases are shared with TRBD2. V lost 0 bases and J lost 9; bases outside the gene matches: 12. CDR1 is SGDLS, CDR2 YYNGEE, per germline. This CDR3 is built from 15 residues. DNA of the CDR3: TGTGCCAGCAGCGTAGGTCAGGCGGGAGACTTCTCGCAGTACTTC. This gives the protein CASSVGQAGDFSQYF.

On this clone: No conserved phenylalanine or tryptophan is present at the end of the CDR3, so a read error is the likely explanation. The DNA is left out, because the CDR3 cannot be placed on it with certainty; the CDR3 is given as TCRdb lists it. CDR3 protein: CASSLSGTESL. The J gene is TRBJ1-6, the V gene TRBV12-1. TRBV12-1 is a recognized pseudogene. The CDR3 spans 11 amino acids, including both terminal residues.

This clone has a single count. The chain carries TRBV6-4 and TRBJ2-3, with 11 bases that match TRBD2. The CDR3 spans 15 residues. Germline loops: CDR1 MRHNA, CDR2 SNTAGT. Trimming cost V 4 bases and J 1 base; bases outside gene matches: 1. The CDR3 here is CASSALAGGTDTQYF. CDR3 DNA: TGTGCCAGCAGTGCACTAGCGGGGGGCACAGATACGCAGTATTTT.

This clone was seen only once. The rearrangement uses TRBV9 and TRBJ2-1; TRBD2 agrees at 11 bases. The V segment lost 3 bases and the J segment 12 bases; nucleotides outside the gene matches: 11. Per the germline V gene, CDR1 is SGDLS and CDR2 is YYNGEE. This CDR3 has 15 amino acids. Written as DNA, the CDR3 is TGTGCCAGCAGCGAACGGGCTAGCGGGGGGCGAGGGCAGTTCTTC. Residues: CASSERASGGRGQFF.

The CDR3 loop reads CASSVDPRPFNEQYF. The CDR3 DNA reads TGTGCCAGCAGCGTAGACCCCCGTCCCTTTAACGAGCAGTACTTC. The rearrangement joins TRBV9 to TRBJ2-7; no clear D gene. This CDR3 has 15 residues. Trimming removed 0 bases from V and 5 bases from J, with 15 bases in between. The V gene's germline CDR1 is SGDLS and CDR2 YYNGEE.